This entry is about one TCR beta chain. The antigen is not known. The source of the sample is a study of T cell responses to AZD1222 COVID-19 vaccine. Broader study findings: Among those given AZD1222, only 6 or 7 were seropositive at baseline. Two AZD1222 doses significantly raised spike-specific TCR breadth and depth over controls. In the spike-specific TCR repertoire, nearly half reportedly target unmutated variant regions.

Measured with immunoSEQ multiplex PCR; TCRdb has only the in-frame clones, and not every one. In the table there are 150,000 to 200,000 clones, approximately 95% of which are singletons. V gave up 3 bases and J gave up 5 bases, with 14 bases separating them. There are 14 residues in the CDR3. Germline V gene data show CDR1 as SGHAT and CDR2 as FQNNGV. This sequence was found in an adult in good health. Here the sequenced sample was peripheral blood, taken on day 0 of AZD1222 vaccination. The V call is TRBV11-2, the J call TRBJ2-7; D perhaps matches TRBD1 (5 bases). CDR3 amino acids: CASSFGPGSDEQYF. The CDR3 nucleotides are TGTGCCAGCAGCTTCGGTCCAGGGTCTGACGAGCAGTACTTC.